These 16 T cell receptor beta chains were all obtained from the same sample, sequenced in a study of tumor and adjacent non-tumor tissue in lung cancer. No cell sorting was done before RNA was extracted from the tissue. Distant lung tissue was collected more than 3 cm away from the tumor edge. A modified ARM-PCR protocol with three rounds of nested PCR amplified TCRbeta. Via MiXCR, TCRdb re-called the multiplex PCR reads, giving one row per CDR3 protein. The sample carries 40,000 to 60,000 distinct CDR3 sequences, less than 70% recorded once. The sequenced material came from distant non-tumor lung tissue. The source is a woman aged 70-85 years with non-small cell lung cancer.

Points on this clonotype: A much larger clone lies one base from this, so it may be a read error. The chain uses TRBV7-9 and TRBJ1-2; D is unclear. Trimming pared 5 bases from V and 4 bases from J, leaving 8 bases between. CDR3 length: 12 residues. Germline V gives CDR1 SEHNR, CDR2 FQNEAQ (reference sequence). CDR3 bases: TGTGCCAGCAGCGTCACCAGCTATGGCTACACCTTC. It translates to CASSVTSYGYTF. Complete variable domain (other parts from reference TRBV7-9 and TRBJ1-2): DTGVSQNPRHKITKRGQNVTFRCDPISEHNRLYWYRQTLGQGPEFLTYFQNEAQLEKSRLLSDRFSAERPKGSFSTLEIQRTEQGDSAMYLCASSVTSYGYTFGSGTRLTVV.

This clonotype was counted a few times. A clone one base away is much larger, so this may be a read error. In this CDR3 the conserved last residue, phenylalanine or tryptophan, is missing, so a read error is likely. The CDR3 DNA reads TGCGCCAGCAGCCAAGTTTTCGGACCTCCATCCCCCAATGAGCAGTTCCTC. This translates into CASSQVFGPPSPNEQFL. The chain recombines TRBV4-1 with TRBJ2-1; no definite D call. The CDR3 consists of 17 residues. CDR1 MGHRA and CDR2 YSYEKL come from the germline V gene. Trimming took 1 base from V and 6 from J, leaving 19 bases between them.

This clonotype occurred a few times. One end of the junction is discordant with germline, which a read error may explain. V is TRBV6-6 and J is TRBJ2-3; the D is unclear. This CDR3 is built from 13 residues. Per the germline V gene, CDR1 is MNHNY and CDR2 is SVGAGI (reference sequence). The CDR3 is CASGSAFTDTQCF. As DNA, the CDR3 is TGTGCCAGCGGTTCCGCCTTCACAGATACGCAGTGTTTT.

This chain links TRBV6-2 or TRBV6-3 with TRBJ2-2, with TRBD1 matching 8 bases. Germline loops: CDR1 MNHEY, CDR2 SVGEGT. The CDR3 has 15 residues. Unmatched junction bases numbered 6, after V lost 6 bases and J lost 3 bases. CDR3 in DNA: TGTGCCAGCAGACTCTTGGACAGGGACACCGGGGAGCTGTTTTTT. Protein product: CASRLLDRDTGELFF.

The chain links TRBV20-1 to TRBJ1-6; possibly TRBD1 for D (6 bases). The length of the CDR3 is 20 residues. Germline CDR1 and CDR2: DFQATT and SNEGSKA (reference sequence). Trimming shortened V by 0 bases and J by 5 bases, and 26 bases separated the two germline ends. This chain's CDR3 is CSARDQALRGAFPDNSPLHF. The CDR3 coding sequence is TGCAGTGCTAGAGATCAGGCCCTTCGGGGGGCGTTTCCGGATAATTCACCCCTCCACTTT.

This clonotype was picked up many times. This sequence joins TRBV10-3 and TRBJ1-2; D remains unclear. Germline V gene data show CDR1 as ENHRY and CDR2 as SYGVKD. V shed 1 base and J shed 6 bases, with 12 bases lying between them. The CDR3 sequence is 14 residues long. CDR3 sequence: CAISEYSGSDGYTF. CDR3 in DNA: TGTGCCATCAGTGAGTACTCCGGTTCTGATGGCTACACCTTC.

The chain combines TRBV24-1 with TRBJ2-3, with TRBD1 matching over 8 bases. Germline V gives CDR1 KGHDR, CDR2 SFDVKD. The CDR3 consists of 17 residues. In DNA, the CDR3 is TGTTCTACCAGTGATCATGCAGGGGGCAGGTGGACAGATACGCAGTATTTT. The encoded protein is CSTSDHAGGRWTDTQYF.

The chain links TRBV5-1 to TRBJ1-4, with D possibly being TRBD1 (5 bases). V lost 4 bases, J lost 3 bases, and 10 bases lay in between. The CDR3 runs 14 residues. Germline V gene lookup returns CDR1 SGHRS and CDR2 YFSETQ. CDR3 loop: CASSGGFANEKLFF. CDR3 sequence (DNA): TGCGCCAGCAGCGGGGGATTCGCTAATGAAAAACTGTTTTTT.

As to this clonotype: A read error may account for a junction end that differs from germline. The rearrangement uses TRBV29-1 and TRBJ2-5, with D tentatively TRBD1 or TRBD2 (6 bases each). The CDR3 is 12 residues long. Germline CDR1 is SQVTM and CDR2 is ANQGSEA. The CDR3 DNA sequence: TGCAGCGTTGACAGAAGGGGGGAGATCCAGTACTTC. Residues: CSVDRRGEIQYF.

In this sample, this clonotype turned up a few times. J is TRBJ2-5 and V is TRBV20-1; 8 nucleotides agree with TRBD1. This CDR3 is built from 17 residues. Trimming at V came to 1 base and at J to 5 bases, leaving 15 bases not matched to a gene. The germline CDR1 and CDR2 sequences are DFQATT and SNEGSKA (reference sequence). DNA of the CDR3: TGCAGTGCTAGAGTCCCAGACAGGGACAGGTATTGGGAGACCCAGTACTTC. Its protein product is CSARVPDRDRYWETQYF.

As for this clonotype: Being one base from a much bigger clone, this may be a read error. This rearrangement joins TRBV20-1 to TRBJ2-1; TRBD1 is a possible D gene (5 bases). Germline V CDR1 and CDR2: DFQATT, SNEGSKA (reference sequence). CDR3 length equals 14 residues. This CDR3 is CSAPLGRTYIEQFF. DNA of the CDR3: TGCAGTGCTCCCTTGGGGCGTACCTACATTGAGCAGTTCTTC.

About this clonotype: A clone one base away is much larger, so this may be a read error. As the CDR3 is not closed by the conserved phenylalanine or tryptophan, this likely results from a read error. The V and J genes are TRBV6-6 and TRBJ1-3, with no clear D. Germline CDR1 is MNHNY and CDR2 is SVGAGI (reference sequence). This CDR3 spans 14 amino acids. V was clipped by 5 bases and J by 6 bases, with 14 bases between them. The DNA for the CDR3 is TGTGCCAGCAGTCCCCAAGGGAGGGCAAACACCATATATTCT. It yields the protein CASSPQGRANTIYS.

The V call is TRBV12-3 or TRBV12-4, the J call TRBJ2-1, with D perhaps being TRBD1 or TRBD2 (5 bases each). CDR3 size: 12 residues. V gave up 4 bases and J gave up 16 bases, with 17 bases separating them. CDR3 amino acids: CASSSRGDDQFF. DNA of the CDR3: TGTGCCAGCAGTTCTCGGGGCGATGATCAATTCTTC.

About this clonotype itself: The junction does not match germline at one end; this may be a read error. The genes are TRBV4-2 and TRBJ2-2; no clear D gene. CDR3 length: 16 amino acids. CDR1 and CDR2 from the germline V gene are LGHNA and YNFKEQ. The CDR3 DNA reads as TGTGCCAGCAGCCAATATTGGGCCACGAGCACCTGGGAGCTGTTTTTT. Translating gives CASSQYWATSTWELFF.

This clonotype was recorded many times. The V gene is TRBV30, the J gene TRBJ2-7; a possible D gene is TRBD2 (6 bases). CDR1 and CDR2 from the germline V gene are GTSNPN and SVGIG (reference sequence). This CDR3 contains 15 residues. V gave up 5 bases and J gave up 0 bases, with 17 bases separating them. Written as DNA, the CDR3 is TGTGCCTGGTCCCCGGGCGGGACGAGCTCCTACGAGCAGTACTTC. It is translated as CAWSPGGTSSYEQYF.

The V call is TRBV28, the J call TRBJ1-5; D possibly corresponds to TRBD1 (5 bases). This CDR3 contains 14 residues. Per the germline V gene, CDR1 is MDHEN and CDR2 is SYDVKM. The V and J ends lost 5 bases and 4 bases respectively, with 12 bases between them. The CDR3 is CASSASGLNQPQHF. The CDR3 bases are TGTGCCAGCAGTGCGTCAGGGCTAAATCAGCCCCAGCATTTT.